The 20 T cell receptor beta chains presented below share a single source sample, sequenced in a study of type 1 and type 2 diabetes patients. PCR was run on genomic DNA. The TCR beta CDR3 region was amplified using 30 forward and 13 reverse primers. One entry per CDR3 protein results from TCRdb running MiXCR on the multiplex PCR reads. Of 250,000 to 300,000 distinct CDR3 sequences in the sample, 40% to 50% are singletons; the top ten hold about an eighth. Sequencing used peripheral blood mononuclear cells (PBMCs). These receptor sequences come from a man aged 18 to 29 with type 2 diabetes.

The sample holds a few counts of this clonotype. This chain uses TRBV5-5 with TRBJ1-2; D is uncertain. The length of the CDR3 is 14 residues. V lost 2 bases and J 0 bases, leaving 8 bases between the germline ends. CDR1 SGHKS and CDR2 YYEKEE come from the germline V gene (reference sequence). The CDR3 here is CASSFETSNYGYTF. CDR3 coding DNA: TGTGCCAGCAGCTTTGAGACTTCTAACTATGGCTACACCTTC.

This clonotype was picked up many times. The chain is built from TRBV10-3 and TRBJ2-1; unclear D gene. The CDR3 has 13 amino acids. The germline CDR1 and CDR2 sequences are ENHRY and SYGVKD. Trimming pared 7 bases from V and 7 bases from J, leaving 14 bases between. The CDR3 protein is CAIKVLYGNEQFF. The CDR3 bases are TGTGCCATCAAAGTTTTGTACGGGAATGAGCAGTTCTTC.

The chain has TRBV10-3 and TRBJ2-3, with 12 bases fitting TRBD2. Germline V gene data show CDR1 as ENHRY and CDR2 as SYGVKD. Unmatched junction bases numbered 9, after V lost 6 bases and J lost 2 bases. The CDR3 is made up of 17 amino acids. The CDR3, as DNA: TGTGCCATCAGGACTAGCGGGAGTGTCGAGGACACAGATACGCAGTATTTT. Protein product: CAIRTSGSVEDTDTQYF.

The chain joins TRBV2 to TRBJ2-4, with TRBD1 as a possible D gene (5 bases). The CDR3 has 16 amino acids. V lost 0 bases to trimming and J lost 7 bases, with 16 bases between them. Per germline, CDR1 SNHLY and CDR2 FYNNEI. CDR3 sequence: CASSEAPGIKYNIQYF. CDR3 DNA sequence: TGTGCCAGCAGTGAAGCCCCAGGGATTAAATATAACATTCAGTACTTC.

There are a few counts of this clonotype. The chain uses TRBV9 and TRBJ2-5, with D possibly being TRBD1 (5 bases). The V and J ends lost 4 bases and 2 bases respectively, with 12 bases between them. Germline CDR1 SGDLS, CDR2 YYNGEE. The CDR3 is 14 amino acids. The CDR3 coding sequence is TGTGCCAGCAGCCCCCAGGGTAGACAAGAGACCCAGTACTTC. Translated, it gives CASSPQGRQETQYF. The full variable domain, completed using reference TRBV9 and TRBJ2-5, is DSGVTQTPKHLITATGQRVTLRCSPRSGDLSVYWYQQSLDQGLQFLIQYYNGEERAKGNILERFSAQQFPDLHSELNLSSLELGDSALYFCASSPQGRQETQYFGPGTRLLVL.

The chain recombines TRBV12-3 or TRBV12-4 with TRBJ2-3; 9 bases fit TRBD2. The CDR3 length is 15 residues. V gave up 6 bases and J gave up 4 bases; unmatched junction bases: 8. The CDR3 DNA reads TGTGCCAGCAGACTTAGCGGGGGAGGCGCAGATACGCAGTATTTT. Its translation is CASRLSGGGADTQYF.

This clonotype was detected ten times or more. The genes are TRBV15 and TRBJ1-6; weak D call: TRBD1 (5 bases). V was cut by 1 base and J by 8 bases, with 9 bases left in between. CDR1 and CDR2 from the germline V gene are LNHNV and YYDKDF (reference sequence). CDR3 size: 14 residues. CDR3 in amino acids: CATSRGGGDSPLHF. DNA for the CDR3: TGTGCCACCAGCAGAGGTGGAGGGGATTCACCCCTCCACTTT.

The chain has TRBV7-2 and TRBJ1-2; 9 bases fit TRBD1. With 5 bases clipped from V and 2 bases from J, the junction kept 9 bases outside the gene matches. The length of the CDR3 is 16 residues. Germline V gene sequence: CDR1 SGHTA, CDR2 FQGNSA. The CDR3 bases are TGTGCCAGCAGCCCATACATCGGACAGGGGAACTATGGCTACACCTTC. This codes for CASSPYIGQGNYGYTF.

V usage is TRBV10-1 and J usage is TRBJ2-6, with unresolved D. The CDR3 has 14 residues. CDR1 and CDR2 from the germline V gene are WNHNN and SYGVQD (reference sequence). Trimming took off 6 bases at V and 14 bases at J, with 20 bases between the two ends. The CDR3 loop is CASSQVTPSVLLTF. The DNA for the CDR3 is TGCGCCAGCAGCCAAGTAACCCCCTCAGTGCTCCTGACTTTC.

V and J are TRBV28 and TRBJ1-5, with TRBD1 identical over 7 bases. CDR3 length: 15 residues. Looked up from germline, CDR1 is MDHEN and CDR2 is SYDVKM. Trimming removed 7 bases from V and 6 bases from J; junction bases left unmatched: 12. Here the CDR3 reads CASKKDGTVSQPQHF. CDR3 nucleotides: TGTGCCAGCAAGAAGGATGGGACAGTGAGTCAGCCCCAGCATTTT.

The chain employs TRBV18 and TRBJ2-7; TRBD1 agrees at 10 bases. The CDR3 is made up of 14 amino acids. CDR1 is KGHSH, CDR2 LQKENI, per germline. Trimming cost V 5 bases and J 4 bases; bases outside gene matches: 5. The CDR3 protein is CASSFGTGEYEQYF. The CDR3 DNA follows: TGTGCCAGCTCATTCGGGACAGGGGAGTACGAGCAGTACTTC.

This clonotype was seen a handful of times. This chain joins TRBV5-1 and TRBJ2-1; D is undetermined. The V gene lost 3 bases and the J gene lost 0 bases, with 4 bases spanning the gap. Germline CDR1 and CDR2: SGHRS and YFSETQ. The CDR3 covers 13 residues. This chain's CDR3 is CASSSLSYNEQFF. CDR3 bases: TGCGCCAGCAGCTCCCTCTCCTACAATGAGCAGTTCTTC.

As DNA, the CDR3 is TGTGCCAGCAACACGGGGATGAACACTGAAGCTTTCTTT. Its protein product is CASNTGMNTEAFF. The chain has TRBV6-2 or TRBV6-3 and TRBJ1-1; the D is unclear. V was pared by 7 bases and J by 0 bases, with 9 bases between. CDR3 length: 13 residues. Looked up from germline, CDR1 is MNHEY and CDR2 is SVGEGT.

This clonotype has more than one count but fewer than ten. The genes are TRBV7-2 and TRBJ2-1, with TRBD2 identical over 12 bases. The CDR3 covers 15 residues. Per the germline V gene, CDR1 is SGHTA and CDR2 is FQGNSA. Trimming removed 6 bases from V and 6 bases from J; junction bases left unmatched: 6. The CDR3: CASRFTSGGINEQFF. CDR3 sequence (DNA): TGTGCCAGCAGATTCACTAGCGGGGGGATCAATGAGCAGTTCTTC.

The V and J genes are TRBV14 and TRBJ1-1; 8 bases agree with TRBD1. Trimming took 3 bases from V and 2 from J; bases not matched to a gene: 5. The CDR3 has 15 amino acids. Germline lookup yields CDR1 SGHDN and CDR2 FVKESK. CDR3 region: CASSQRTGRNTEAFF. DNA of the CDR3: TGTGCCAGCAGCCAGAGGACAGGGAGAAACACTGAAGCTTTCTTT.

This clonotype was counted between two and nine times. CDR3 coding DNA: TGCGCCAGCAGCCAAAGGGCTAGCGGGACGGATGAGCAGTTCTTC. Residues: CASSQRASGTDEQFF. V is TRBV4-1 and J is TRBJ2-1; TRBD2 agrees at 9 bases. With 2 bases clipped from V and 8 bases from J, the junction kept 7 bases outside the gene matches. Germline values: CDR1 MGHRA, CDR2 YSYEKL. This CDR3 is 15 amino acids long.

The genes are TRBV19 and TRBJ1-5, with D hard to call. From germline, CDR1 is LNHDA and CDR2 SQIVND (reference sequence). The V and J ends lost 1 base and 4 bases respectively, with 11 bases between them. The CDR3 runs 15 residues. The CDR3 is CASSIGTALNQPQHF. CDR3 DNA: TGTGCCAGTAGTATAGGAACAGCGCTAAATCAGCCCCAGCATTTT. Supplemented by reference TRBV19 and TRBJ1-5, the full variable domain reads DGGITQSPKYLFRKEGQNVTLSCEQNLNHDAMYWYRQDPGQGLRLIYYSQIVNDFQKGDIAEGYSVSREKKESFPLTVTSAQKNPTAFYLCASSIGTALNQPQHFGDGTRLSIL.

J is TRBJ1-1 and V is TRBV4-1; no reliable D call. CDR1 and CDR2 (germline): MGHRA, YSYEKL. Trimming shortened V by 6 bases and J by 5 bases, and 28 bases separated the two germline ends. The CDR3 sequence is 18 residues long. DNA for the CDR3: TGCGCCAGCAGGGAACCGGGCCCTTTGCCAGTAAGGGATACTGAAGCTTTCTTT. The encoded protein is CASREPGPLPVRDTEAFF.

This clonotype has a single count. This CDR3 reads CASSRRVGIEETQYF. CDR3 DNA sequence: TGTGCCAGCAGTCGTCGGGTGGGGATTGAAGAGACCCAGTACTTC. This chain joins TRBV6-7 and TRBJ2-5; D is uncertain. TRBV6-7 is an ORF, with its function uncertain. The CDR3 is 15 amino acids. V was trimmed by 5 bases and J by 3 bases, leaving 16 bases between them.

This clonotype was seen repeatedly, ten times or more. The rearrangement uses TRBV2 and TRBJ2-1; TRBD1 might be the D (6 bases). V lost 5 bases to trimming and J lost 9 bases, with 11 bases between them. Germline CDR1 reads SNHLY; CDR2 reads FYNNEI. There are 12 residues in the CDR3. As DNA, the CDR3 is TGTGCCAGCAGTCTAGAAGGGGGTGAGCAGTTCTTC. This gives the protein CASSLEGGEQFF.